These 3 T cell receptor beta chains were sequenced from one sample in a study of blood T cells in healthy people across ages. A second PCR of 7 to 11 cycles used a sample-barcoded 5' primer and a J-beta primer mix. MiXCR was run by TCRdb on the 5' RACE reads, yielding one entry per CDR3 protein. The sample carries 780,000 or so distinct CDR3 sequences, approximately 25% recorded once. This sample also belongs to another study, concerning T cells of mothers and their children.

The sequenced sample consisted of blood. The receptors here all came from a boy younger than 18 in good health.

This clonotype was seen many times. The chain joins TRBV24-1 to TRBJ2-5, with 9 nucleotides matching TRBD2. V lost 3 bases, J lost 3 bases, and 4 bases stayed unmatched. CDR1 and CDR2 (germline): KGHDR, SFDVKD. This CDR3 is 15 amino acids long. CDR3 coding DNA: TGTGCCACCAGTGATCCCGGGACTAGCAAAGAGACCCAGTACTTC. It specifies CATSDPGTSKETQYF.

This clonotype was counted ten times or more. V gene TRBV28 combines with J gene TRBJ2-4, with unresolved D. CDR3 size: 13 residues. The V gene's germline CDR1 is MDHEN and CDR2 SYDVKM. The V and J ends lost 3 bases and 8 bases respectively, with 11 bases between them. CDR3 nucleotide sequence: TGTGCCAGCAGTTTTCGGGCAGGTGACATTCAGTACTTC. It translates to CASSFRAGDIQYF. Drawing the rest from reference TRBV28 and TRBJ2-4, the complete variable domain is DVKVTQSSRYLVKRTGEKVFLECVQDMDHENMFWYRQDPGLGLRLIYFSYDVKMKEKGDIPEGYSVSREKKERFSLILESASTNQTSMYLCASSFRAGDIQYFGAGTRLSVL.

This clonotype was picked up a small number of times. This chain joins TRBV7-9 and TRBJ2-7; D call uncertain. The CDR3 extends over 14 amino acids. The V end lost 3 bases, the J end lost 7 bases, and 16 bases lay between the germline ends. CDR1 is SEHNR and CDR2 is FQNEAQ in the germline V gene (reference sequence). The DNA of the CDR3 is TGTGCCAGCAGCTTCGCCCTCGGTTGGGGAGAGCAGTACTTC. Translating gives CASSFALGWGEQYF.